This T cell receptor (beta chain) comes out of a study of T cell responses to AZD1222 COVID-19 vaccine. Findings and limits, study-wide: Vaccine-related CD4 TCRs covered spike, predominating at 160-218 and 743-854. Nearly half of spike-specific TCRs reportedly target unmutated variant regions. White British people made up most donors, females outnumbered males, and clonal diversity was possibly underestimated. Just a handful of AZD1222 recipients were seropositive at baseline.

The CDR3 totals 15 residues. Germline-derived CDR1 and CDR2 are SGDLS and YYNGEE. Deletions cut 1 base from V and 0 bases from J, with 10 bases between. As concerns this clone: Its matching antigen is unknown.

This table comes from immunoSEQ multiplex PCR, and its TCRdb copy is limited to in-frame clones, with some not included. The profile shows about 140,000 clones, about 80% of them singletons. The receptor was derived from an adult in good health. The sample consisted of peripheral blood, taken on day 0 of AZD1222 vaccination. The V call is TRBV9, the J call TRBJ1-1, with D unresolved. CDR3 nucleotides: TGTGCCAGCAGCGTAAAGGGCACTTTGAACACTGAAGCTTTCTTT. Its protein is CASSVKGTLNTEAFF.